This TCR beta chain is drawn from a study of PD-L1 blockade in urothelial cancer. Looking at the study overall: Twenty-five out of 29 patients were men whose urothelial cancer was bladder-origin.

The table came from immunoSEQ multiplex PCR; TCRdb's copy has only in-frame clones and leaves some out. The table shows around 45,000 clones, with more than 70% occurring only once. The CDR3 consists of 18 residues. CDR1 is SGHDN, CDR2 FVKESK, per germline. The V and J ends lost 3 bases and 4 bases, in that order; junction bases with no gene match: 11. Specimen: PBMCs, collected around atezolizumab (anti-PD-L1) treatment. The chain is built from TRBV14 and TRBJ2-2, with 10 bases lining up with TRBD1. This TCR derives from a woman aged 55-69 years with urothelial cancer. The CDR3 nucleotides read TGTGCCAGCAGCCACCGCCTTTGGGACAGGGGCGCCACCGGGGAGCTGTTTTTT. It encodes CASSHRLWDRGATGELFF.